A single sample gave rise to the 5 T cell receptor beta chains below, sequenced in a study of T cell responses to AZD1222 COVID-19 vaccine (dated by TCRdb to the early 2020s). Receptor amplification or capture employed the immunoSEQ multiplex PCR assay. TCRdb took this table from immuneACCESS and kept in-frame rearrangements with V and J called. Such tables lack part of the clones; where checked against another copy, unresolved V genes explain under half of the gap, and the rest is unexplained. The sample table holds 70,000 to 95,000 clones, of which roughly 90% were seen once. Of the sample, approximately 2.8% falls within the top ten clones. This sample's time point label indicates: baseline before first vaccination. Sample treatment or condition, as interpreted from the label and publication: meningococcal conjugate vaccine given as trial control. This material consisted of peripheral blood, taken on day 0 of MenACWY control vaccination. These receptors were obtained from an adult in good health.

This clone was detected only a few times. The chain recombines TRBV7-9 with TRBJ2-1, with unresolved D. There are 13 residues in the CDR3. V gave up 2 bases and J gave up 7 bases, with 9 bases separating them. Germline CDR1 and CDR2: SEHNR and FQNEAQ (reference sequence). The CDR3 sequence: CASSLPFMNEQFF. CDR3 DNA: TGTGCCAGCAGCTTACCGTTTATGAATGAGCAGTTCTTC.

This rearrangement joins TRBV7-2 to TRBJ1-1, with 9 bases matching TRBD1. Trimming removed 1 base from V and 7 bases from J; junction bases left unmatched: 1. Germline CDR1 and CDR2: SGHTA and FQGNSA. The length of the CDR3 is 13 residues. The DNA for the CDR3 is TGTGCCAGCAGCTTAGGACAGGGGGTTGAAGCTTTCTTT. It codes for CASSLGQGVEAFF.

This clone was detected a few times. V and J are TRBV10-3 and TRBJ1-3, with D possibly matching TRBD1 (6 bases). Trimming stripped 6 bases from V and 0 bases from J, with 12 bases between. CDR1 ENHRY and CDR2 SYGVKD come from the germline V gene. The CDR3 contains 15 residues. The CDR3, as DNA: TGTGCCATCAGGCCAATACAGGGCTCTGGAAACACCATATATTTT. Its protein product is CAIRPIQGSGNTIYF.

J is TRBJ2-4 and V is TRBV6-5; 9 nucleotides agree with TRBD1. Losses at the gene ends were 2 bases for V and 7 bases for J; bases not matched to a gene: 3. Germline lookup yields CDR1 MNHEY and CDR2 SVGAGI. The CDR3 is made up of 14 amino acids. The CDR3 here is CASSYRDRVNIQYF. CDR3 coding DNA: TGTGCCAGCAGTTACCGGGACAGGGTCAACATTCAGTACTTC.

This chain uses TRBV29-1 with TRBJ1-3; TRBD1 might be the D (6 bases). The CDR3 runs 13 residues. Germline lookup yields CDR1 SQVTM and CDR2 ANQGSEA. V was cut by 4 bases and J by 4 bases, with 11 bases left in between. Written as DNA, the CDR3 is TGCAGCGTTGTTTACGGGGGCGGAAACACCATATATTTT. Its protein is CSVVYGGGNTIYF.